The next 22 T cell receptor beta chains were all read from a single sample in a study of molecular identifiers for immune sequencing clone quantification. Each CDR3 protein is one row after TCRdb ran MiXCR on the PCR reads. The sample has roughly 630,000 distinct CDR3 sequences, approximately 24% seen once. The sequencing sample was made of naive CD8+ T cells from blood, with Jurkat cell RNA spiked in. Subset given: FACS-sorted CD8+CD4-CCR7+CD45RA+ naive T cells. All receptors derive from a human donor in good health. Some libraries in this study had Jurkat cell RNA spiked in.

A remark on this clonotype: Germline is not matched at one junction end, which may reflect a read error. CDR3 amino acids: CACSPSNTEAFF. CDR3 bases: TGTGCCTGCAGTCCCTCGAACACTGAAGCTTTCTTT. The chain combines TRBV7-9 with TRBJ1-1; D is unresolved. The CDR3 sequence is 12 residues long. The germline V gene has CDR1 SEHNR and CDR2 FQNEAQ (reference sequence).

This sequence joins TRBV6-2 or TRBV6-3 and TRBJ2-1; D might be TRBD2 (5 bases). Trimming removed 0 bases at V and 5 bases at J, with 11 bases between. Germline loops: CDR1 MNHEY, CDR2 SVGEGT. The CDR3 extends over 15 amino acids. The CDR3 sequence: CASSYSQDFHNEQFF. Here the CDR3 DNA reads TGTGCCAGCAGTTACTCCCAGGACTTCCACAATGAGCAGTTCTTC.

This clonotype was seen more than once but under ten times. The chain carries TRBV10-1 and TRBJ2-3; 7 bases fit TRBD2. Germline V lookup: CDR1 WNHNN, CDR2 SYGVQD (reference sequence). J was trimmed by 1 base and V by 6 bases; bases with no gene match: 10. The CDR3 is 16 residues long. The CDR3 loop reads CASSEDLAGGTDTQYF. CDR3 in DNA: TGCGCCAGCAGCGAGGACTTGGCGGGGGGCACAGATACGCAGTATTTT.

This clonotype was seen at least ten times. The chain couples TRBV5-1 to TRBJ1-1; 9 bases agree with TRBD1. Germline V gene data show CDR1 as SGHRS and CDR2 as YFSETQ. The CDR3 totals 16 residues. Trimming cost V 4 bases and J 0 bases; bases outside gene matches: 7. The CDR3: CASSHRDRAMNTEAFF. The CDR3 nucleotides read TGCGCCAGCAGCCACCGGGACAGGGCCATGAACACTGAAGCTTTCTTT.

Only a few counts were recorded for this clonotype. The CDR3, as DNA: TGCGCCAGCAGTGGGACTGGTTTCTCTGGAAACACCATATATTTT. Translation gives CASSGTGFSGNTIYF. The chain has TRBV10-2 and TRBJ1-3; unclear D gene. The CDR3 totals 15 residues. Germline V lookup: CDR1 WSHSY, CDR2 SAAADI. Between the trimmed V and J ends, which lost 4 bases and 0 bases, there was a span of 10 bases.

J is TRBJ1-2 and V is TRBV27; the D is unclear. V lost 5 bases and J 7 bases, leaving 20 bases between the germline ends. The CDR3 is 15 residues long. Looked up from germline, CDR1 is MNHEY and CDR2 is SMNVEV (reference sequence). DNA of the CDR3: TGTGCCAGCAGTCCAGACCCAGCTATATCGTCTGGCTACACCTTC. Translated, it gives CASSPDPAISSGYTF.

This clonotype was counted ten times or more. CDR3 DNA sequence: TGCAGTGCTAGGCCCGGGACAGGGACCCTGTACGAGCAGTACTTC. Translating it yields CSARPGTGTLYEQYF. The chain joins TRBV20-1 to TRBJ2-7; 9 bases align to TRBD1. Germline loops: CDR1 DFQATT, CDR2 SNEGSKA (reference sequence). The length of the CDR3 is 15 residues. V lost 3 bases to trimming and J lost 4 bases; unmatched junction nucleotides: 10.

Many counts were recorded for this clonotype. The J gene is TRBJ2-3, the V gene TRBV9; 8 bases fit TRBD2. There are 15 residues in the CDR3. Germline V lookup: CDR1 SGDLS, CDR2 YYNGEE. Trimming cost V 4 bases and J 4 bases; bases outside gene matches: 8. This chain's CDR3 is CASSPGGPGADTQYF. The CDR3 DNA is TGTGCCAGCAGCCCGGGAGGGCCTGGAGCAGATACGCAGTATTTT.

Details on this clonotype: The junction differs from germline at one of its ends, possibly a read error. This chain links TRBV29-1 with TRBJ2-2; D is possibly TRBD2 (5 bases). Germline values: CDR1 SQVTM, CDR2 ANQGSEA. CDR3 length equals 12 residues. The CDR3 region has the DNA TGCAGCGTTGTCATGAACACCGGGGAGCTGTCTTTT. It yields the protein CSVVMNTGELSF.

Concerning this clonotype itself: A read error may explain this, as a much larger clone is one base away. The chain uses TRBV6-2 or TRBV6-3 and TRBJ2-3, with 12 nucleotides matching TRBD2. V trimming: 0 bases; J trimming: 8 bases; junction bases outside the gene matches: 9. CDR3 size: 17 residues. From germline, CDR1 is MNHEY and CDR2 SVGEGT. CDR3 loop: CASSYSTSGSIWGTQYF. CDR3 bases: TGTGCCAGCAGTTACTCGACTAGCGGGAGTATATGGGGTACGCAGTATTTT.

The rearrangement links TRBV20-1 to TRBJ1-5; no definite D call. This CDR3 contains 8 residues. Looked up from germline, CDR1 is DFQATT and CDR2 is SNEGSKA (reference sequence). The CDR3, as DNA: TGCAGGAATCAGCCCCAGCATTTT. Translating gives CRNQPQHF.

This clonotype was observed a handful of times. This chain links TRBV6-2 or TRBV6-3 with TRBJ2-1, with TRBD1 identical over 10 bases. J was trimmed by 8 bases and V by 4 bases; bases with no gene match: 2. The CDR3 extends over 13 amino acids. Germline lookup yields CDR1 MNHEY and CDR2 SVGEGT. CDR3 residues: CASSFDRGHEQFF. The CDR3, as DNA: TGTGCCAGCAGTTTCGACAGGGGGCATGAGCAGTTCTTC.

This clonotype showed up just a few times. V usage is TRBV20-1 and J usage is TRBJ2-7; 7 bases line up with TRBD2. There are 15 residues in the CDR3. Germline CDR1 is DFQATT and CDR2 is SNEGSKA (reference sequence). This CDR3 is CCGGLERGYPYEQYF. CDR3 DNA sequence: TGCTGTGGGGGGTTGGAGCGGGGATATCCCTACGAGCAGTACTTC.

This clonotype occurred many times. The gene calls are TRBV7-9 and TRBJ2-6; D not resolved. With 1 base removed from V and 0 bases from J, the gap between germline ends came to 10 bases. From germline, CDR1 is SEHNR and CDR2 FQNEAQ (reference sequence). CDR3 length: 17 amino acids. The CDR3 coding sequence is TGTGCCAGCAGCTTAGTTATGGTCACCTCTGGGGCCAACGTCCTGACTTTC. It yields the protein CASSLVMVTSGANVLTF.

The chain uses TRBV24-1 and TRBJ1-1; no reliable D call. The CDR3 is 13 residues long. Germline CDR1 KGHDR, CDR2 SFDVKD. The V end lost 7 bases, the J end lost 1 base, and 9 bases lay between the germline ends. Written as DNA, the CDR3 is TGTGCCACCAGGAGTGGTAAGAACACTGAAGCTTTCTTT. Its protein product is CATRSGKNTEAFF.

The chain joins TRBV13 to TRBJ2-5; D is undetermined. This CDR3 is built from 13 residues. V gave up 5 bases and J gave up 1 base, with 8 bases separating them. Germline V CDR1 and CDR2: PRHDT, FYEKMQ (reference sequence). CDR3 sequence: CASSMGTQETQYF. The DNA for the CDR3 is TGTGCCAGCAGCATGGGAACCCAAGAGACCCAGTACTTC.

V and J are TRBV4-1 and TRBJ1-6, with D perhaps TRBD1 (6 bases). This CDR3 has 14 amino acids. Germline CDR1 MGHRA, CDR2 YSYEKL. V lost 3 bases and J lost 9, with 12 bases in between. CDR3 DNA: TGCGCCAGCAGCCAGTCGGACAGTTTTTCACCCCTCCACTTT. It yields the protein CASSQSDSFSPLHF.

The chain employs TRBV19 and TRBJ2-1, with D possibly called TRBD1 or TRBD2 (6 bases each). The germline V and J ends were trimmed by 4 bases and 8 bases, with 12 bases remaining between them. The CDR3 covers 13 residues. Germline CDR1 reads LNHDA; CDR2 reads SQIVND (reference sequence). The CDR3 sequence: CASSNGGQDEQFF. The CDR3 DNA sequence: TGTGCCAGTAGTAATGGGGGGCAGGATGAGCAGTTCTTC.

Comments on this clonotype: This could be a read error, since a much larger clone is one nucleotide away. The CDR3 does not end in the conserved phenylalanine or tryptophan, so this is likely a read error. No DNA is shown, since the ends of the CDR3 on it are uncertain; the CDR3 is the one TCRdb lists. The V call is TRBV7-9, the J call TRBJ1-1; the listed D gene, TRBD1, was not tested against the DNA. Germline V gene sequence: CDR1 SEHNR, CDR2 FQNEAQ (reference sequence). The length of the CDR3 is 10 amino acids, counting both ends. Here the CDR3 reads CASSPQGSFL.

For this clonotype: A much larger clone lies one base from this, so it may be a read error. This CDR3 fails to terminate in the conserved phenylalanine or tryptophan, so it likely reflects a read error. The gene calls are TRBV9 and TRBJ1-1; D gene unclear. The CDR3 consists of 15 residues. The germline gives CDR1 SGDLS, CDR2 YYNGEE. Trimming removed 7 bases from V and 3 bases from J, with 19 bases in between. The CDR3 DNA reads TGTGCCAGCGCGATAGAGCGTCCACGGGACACTGAAGCTTTCTTA. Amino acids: CASAIERPRDTEAFL.

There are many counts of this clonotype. The CDR3 region has the DNA TGTGCCAGCAGTTTTTTTGGGGAGGCTGTAACAGATACGCAGTATTTT. Translating it yields CASSFFGEAVTDTQYF. This chain uses TRBV28 with TRBJ2-3; maybe TRBD2 (6 bases). V lost 3 bases and J 3 bases, leaving 16 bases between the germline ends. The CDR3 contains 16 residues. CDR1 and CDR2 (germline): MDHEN, SYDVKM.

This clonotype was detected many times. CDR3 sequence (DNA): TGTGCCAGCAGTACACCCCCGAGACTAGCGGGAGCCGGGGAGCTGTTTTTT. The encoded protein is CASSTPPRLAGAGELFF. The J gene is TRBJ2-2, the V gene TRBV28; 12 bases line up with TRBD2. V dropped 5 bases and J dropped 6; count of bases not matched to a gene: 10. The CDR3 covers 17 residues. Germline-derived CDR1 and CDR2 are MDHEN and SYDVKM.